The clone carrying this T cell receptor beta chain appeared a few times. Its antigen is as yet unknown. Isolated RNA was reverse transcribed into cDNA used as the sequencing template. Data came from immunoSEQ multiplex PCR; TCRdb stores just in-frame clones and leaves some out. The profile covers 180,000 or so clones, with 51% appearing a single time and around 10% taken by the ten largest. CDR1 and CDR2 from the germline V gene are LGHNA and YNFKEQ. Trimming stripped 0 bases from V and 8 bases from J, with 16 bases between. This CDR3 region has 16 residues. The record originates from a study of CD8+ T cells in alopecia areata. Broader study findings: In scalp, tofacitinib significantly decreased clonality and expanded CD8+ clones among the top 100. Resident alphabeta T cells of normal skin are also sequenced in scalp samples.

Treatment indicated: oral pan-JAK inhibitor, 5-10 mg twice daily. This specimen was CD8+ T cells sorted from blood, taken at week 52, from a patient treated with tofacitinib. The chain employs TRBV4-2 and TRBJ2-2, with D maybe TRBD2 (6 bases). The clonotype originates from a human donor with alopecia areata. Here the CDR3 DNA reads TGTGCCAGCAGCCAAGAAGTGCCACTAGGAGGGGGGGAGCTGTTTTTT. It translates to CASSQEVPLGGGELFF.